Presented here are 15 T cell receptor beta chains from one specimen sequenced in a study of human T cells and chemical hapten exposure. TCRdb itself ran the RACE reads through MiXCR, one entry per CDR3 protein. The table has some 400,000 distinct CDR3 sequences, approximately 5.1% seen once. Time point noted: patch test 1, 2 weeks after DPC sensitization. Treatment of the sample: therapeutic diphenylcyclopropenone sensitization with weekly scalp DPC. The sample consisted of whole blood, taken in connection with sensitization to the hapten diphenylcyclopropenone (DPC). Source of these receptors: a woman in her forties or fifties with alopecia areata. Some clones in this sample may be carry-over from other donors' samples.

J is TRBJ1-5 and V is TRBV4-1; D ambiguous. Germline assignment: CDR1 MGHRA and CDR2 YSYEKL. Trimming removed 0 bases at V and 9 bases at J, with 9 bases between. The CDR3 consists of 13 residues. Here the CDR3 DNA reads TGCGCCAGCAGCCAAGACCCCGAGTTGCCCCAGCATTTT. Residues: CASSQDPELPQHF.

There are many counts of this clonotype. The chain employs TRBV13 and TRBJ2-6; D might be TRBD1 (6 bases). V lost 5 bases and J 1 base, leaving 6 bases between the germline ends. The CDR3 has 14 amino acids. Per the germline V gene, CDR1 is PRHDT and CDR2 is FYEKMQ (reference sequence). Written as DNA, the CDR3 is TGTGCCAGCAGCACAGGGTCTGGGGCCAACGTCCTGACTTTC. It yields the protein CASSTGSGANVLTF.

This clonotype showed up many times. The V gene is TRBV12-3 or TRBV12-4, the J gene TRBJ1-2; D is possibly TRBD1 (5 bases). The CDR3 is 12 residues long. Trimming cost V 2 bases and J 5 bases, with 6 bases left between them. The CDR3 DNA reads TGTGCCAGCAGTTTACAGGGATATGGCTACACCTTC. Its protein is CASSLQGYGYTF.

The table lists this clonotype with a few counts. The CDR3 is CASTISGTNLVEAFF. CDR3 bases: TGTGCCAGCACAATAAGTGGGACCAATCTTGTTGAAGCTTTCTTT. This chain uses TRBV2 with TRBJ1-1; a possible D gene is TRBD1 (5 bases). V was cut by 7 bases and J by 7 bases, with 22 bases left in between. Germline loops: CDR1 SNHLY, CDR2 FYNNEI. The CDR3 has 15 amino acids.

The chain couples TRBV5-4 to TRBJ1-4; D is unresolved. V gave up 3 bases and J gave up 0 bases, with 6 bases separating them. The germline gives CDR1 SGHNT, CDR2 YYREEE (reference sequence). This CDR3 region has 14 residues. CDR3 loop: CASSSQSTNEKLFF. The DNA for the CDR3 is TGTGCCAGCAGCTCACAGTCAACTAATGAAAAACTGTTTTTT.

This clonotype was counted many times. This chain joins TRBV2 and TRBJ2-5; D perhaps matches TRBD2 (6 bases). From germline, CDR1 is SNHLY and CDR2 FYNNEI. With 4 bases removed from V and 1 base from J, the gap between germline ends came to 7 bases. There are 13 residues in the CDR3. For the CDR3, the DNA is TGTGCCAGCAGTGGGGGACTCCAAGAGACCCAGTACTTC. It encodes CASSGGLQETQYF.

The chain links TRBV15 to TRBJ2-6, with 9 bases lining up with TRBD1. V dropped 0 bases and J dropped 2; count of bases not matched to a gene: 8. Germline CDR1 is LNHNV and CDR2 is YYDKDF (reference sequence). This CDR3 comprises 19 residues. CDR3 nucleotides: TGTGCCACCAGCAGAGATCGGGGGGACAGGGAACCTGGGGCCAACGTCCTGACTTTC. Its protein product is CATSRDRGDREPGANVLTF.

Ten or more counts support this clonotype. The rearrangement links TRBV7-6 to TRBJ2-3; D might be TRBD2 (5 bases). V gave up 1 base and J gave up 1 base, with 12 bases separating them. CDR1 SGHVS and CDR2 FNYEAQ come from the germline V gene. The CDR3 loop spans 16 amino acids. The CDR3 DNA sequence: TGTGCCAGCAGCTTAGATGGCGGGTCTGGCACAGATACGCAGTATTTT. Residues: CASSLDGGSGTDTQYF.

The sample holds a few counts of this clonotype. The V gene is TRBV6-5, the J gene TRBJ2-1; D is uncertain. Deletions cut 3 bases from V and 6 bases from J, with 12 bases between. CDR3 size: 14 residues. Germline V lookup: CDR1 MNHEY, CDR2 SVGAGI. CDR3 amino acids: CASSYTAAINEQFF. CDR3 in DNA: TGTGCCAGCAGTTATACGGCAGCCATCAATGAGCAGTTCTTC.

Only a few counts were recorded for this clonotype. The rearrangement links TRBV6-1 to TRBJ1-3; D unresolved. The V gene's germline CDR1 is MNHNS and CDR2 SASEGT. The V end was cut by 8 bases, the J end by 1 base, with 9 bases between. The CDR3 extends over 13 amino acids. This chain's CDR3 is CASRMGSGNTIYF. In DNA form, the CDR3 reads TGTGCCAGCCGGATGGGGTCTGGAAACACCATATATTTT.

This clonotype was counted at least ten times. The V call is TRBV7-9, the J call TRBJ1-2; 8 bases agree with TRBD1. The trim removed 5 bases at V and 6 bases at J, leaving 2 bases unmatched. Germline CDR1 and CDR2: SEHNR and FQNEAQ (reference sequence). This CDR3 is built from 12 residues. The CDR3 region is CASSRTGNGYTF. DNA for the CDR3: TGTGCCAGCAGCCGGACAGGGAATGGCTACACCTTC. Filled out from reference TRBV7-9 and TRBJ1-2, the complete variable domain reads DTGVSQNPRHKITKRGQNVTFRCDPISEHNRLYWYRQTLGQGPEFLTYFQNEAQLEKSRLLSDRFSAERPKGSFSTLEIQRTEQGDSAMYLCASSRTGNGYTFGSGTRLTVV.

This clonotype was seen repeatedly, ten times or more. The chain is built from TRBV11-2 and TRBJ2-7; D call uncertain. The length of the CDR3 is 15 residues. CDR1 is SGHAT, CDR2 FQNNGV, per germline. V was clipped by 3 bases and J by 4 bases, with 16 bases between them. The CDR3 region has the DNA TGTGCCAGCAGCTTTCTAGGCGGCTCAAGGTACGAGCAGTACTTC. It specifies CASSFLGGSRYEQYF.

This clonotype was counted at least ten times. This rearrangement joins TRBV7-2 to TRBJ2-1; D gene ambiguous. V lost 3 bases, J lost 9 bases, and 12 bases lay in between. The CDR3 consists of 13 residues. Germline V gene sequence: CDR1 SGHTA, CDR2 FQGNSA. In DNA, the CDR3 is TGTGCCAGCAGCTTTGTACGTGAGAGTGAGCAGTTCTTC. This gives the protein CASSFVRESEQFF.

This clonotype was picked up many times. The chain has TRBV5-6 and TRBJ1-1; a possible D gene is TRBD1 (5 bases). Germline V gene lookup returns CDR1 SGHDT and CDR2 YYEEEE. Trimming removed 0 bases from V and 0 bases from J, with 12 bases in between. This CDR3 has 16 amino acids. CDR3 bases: TGTGCCAGCAGCTTGGCCATAAGACAGCTGAACACTGAAGCTTTCTTT. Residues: CASSLAIRQLNTEAFF.

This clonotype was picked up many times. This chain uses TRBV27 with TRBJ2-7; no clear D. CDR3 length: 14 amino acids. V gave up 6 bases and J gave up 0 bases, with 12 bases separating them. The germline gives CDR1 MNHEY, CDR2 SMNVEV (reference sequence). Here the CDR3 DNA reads TGTGCCAGCAGCCCGAACGGCTACTCCTACGAGCAGTACTTC. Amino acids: CASSPNGYSYEQYF.